This record concerns one TCR beta chain sequence. Its antigen is unknown. This entry is derived from a study of CD8 T cells in Susac syndrome. On the study more broadly: Patients with Susac syndrome were therapy-naive, treated with corticosteroids, or treated with intravenous immunoglobulin alone when blood was collected. Study results and limitations: The peak of CD8+ clonal expansion in Susac was seen in TEMRA cells and active patients. In total CD8+ repertoires, fewer than 20 Susac-specific public clones were found, and in CD8+ TEMRA repertoires, roughly 5 were found.

Sequencing of TCR beta covered CD8+ and CD4+ T cells obtained from blood. Random hexamers were used to reverse transcribe an amount of about 0.5 to 1 ug RNA. TCRdb passed the immunoSEQ multiplex PCR reads through MiXCR, listing each CDR3 protein once. The sample has roughly 110,000 distinct CDR3 sequences, approximately 94% seen once. The CDR3 consists of 14 residues. V was clipped by 0 bases and J by 6 bases; unmatched bases: 1. The receptor comes from a human donor with Susac syndrome. The source material was CD8+ T cells from PBMCs. The J gene is TRBJ1-2, the V gene TRBV12-3 or TRBV12-4, with 10 bases aligning to TRBD1. The CDR3 region has the DNA TGTGCCAGCAGTTTAGCCGGGACAGGGGATGGCTACACCTTC. Its protein product is CASSLAGTGDGYTF.